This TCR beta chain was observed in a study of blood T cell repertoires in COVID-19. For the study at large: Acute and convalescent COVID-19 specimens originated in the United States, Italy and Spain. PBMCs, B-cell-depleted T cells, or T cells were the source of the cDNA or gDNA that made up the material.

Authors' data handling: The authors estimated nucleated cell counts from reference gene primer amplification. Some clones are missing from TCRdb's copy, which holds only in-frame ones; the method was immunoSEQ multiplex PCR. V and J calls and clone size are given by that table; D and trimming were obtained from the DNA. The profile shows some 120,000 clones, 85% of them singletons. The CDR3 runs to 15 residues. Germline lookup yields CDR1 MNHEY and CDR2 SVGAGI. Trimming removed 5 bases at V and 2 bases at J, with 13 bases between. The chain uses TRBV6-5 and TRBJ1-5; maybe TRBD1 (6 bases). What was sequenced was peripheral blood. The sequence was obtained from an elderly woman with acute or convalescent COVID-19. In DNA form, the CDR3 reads TGTGCCAGCAGTAGGGGGGGTGAGGGCAATCAGCCCCAGCATTTT. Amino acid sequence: CASSRGGEGNQPQHF.